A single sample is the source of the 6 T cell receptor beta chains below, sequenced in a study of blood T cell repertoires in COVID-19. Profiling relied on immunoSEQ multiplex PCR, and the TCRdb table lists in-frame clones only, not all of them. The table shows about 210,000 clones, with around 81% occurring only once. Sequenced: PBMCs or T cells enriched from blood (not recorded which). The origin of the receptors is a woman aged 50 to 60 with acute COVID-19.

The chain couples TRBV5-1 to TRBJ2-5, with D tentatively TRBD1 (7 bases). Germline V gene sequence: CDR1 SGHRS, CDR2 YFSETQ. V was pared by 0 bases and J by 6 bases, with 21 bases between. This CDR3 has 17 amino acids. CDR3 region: CASSLDGGVGGWKTQYF. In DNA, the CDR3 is TGCGCCAGCAGCTTGGACGGCGGGGTAGGGGGCTGGAAGACCCAGTACTTC.

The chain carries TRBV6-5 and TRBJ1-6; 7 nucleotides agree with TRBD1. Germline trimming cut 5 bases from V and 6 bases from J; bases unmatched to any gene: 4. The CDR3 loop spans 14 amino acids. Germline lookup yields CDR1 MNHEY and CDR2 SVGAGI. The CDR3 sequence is CASSRGQVNSPLHF. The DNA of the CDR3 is TGTGCCAGCAGTCGTGGACAGGTTAATTCACCCCTCCACTTT.

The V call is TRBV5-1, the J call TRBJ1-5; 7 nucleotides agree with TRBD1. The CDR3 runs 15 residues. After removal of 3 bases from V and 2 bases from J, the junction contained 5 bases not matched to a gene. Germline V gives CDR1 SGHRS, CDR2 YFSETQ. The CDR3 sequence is CASSSGTAGNQPQHF. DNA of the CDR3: TGCGCCAGCAGCTCGGGGACAGCCGGCAATCAGCCCCAGCATTTT.

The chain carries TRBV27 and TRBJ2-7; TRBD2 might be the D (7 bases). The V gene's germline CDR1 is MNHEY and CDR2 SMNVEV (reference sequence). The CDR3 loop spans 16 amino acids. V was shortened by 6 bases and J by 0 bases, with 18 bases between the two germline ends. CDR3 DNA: TGTGCCAGCAGCCGGGGGCGGGGGCAGAGCTCCTACGAGCAGTACTTC. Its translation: CASSRGRGQSSYEQYF.

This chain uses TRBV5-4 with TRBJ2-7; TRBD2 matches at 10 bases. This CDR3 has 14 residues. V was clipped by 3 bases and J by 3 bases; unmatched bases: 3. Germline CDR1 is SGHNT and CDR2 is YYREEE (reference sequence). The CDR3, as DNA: TGTGCCAGCAGCTCGATAGCGGGAGGCTACGAGCAGTACTTC. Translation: CASSSIAGGYEQYF.

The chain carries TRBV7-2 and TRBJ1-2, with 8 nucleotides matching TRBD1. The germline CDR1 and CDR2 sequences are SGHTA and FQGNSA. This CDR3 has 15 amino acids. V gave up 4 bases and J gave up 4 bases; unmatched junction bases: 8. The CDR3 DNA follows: TGTGCCAGCAGCTCCCAGGGGGCCCTCCGCTATGGCTACACCTTC. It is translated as CASSSQGALRYGYTF.